A selection of T cell receptor beta chains follows, all from one sample in a study of CD8+CD57+ T cells in acquired aplastic anemia. TCRdb reprocessed the reads via MiXCR and lists one record per CDR3 protein. The sample lists 400,000 to 500,000 distinct CDR3 sequences, 65% to 80% occurring once. The sequencing sample was made of sorted CD4+, CD8+, or CD8+CD57+ T cells (not recorded which) from PBMCs. The receptors derive from a human donor in good health, serving as a control. Each CDR3 is given with its conserved first and last residue. Each record gives: V gene, clone size, CDR3 protein. Expanded clones get a size class; other rows say once, few or many, or leave the size out.

>TRBV4-3|.
CSTKKQGNEQFF
>TRBV5-1|once
CASSGGQGMGTF
>TRBV7-3|.
CASSIHPSAGTGEF
>TRBV7-8|few
CASRGRGTGDPQPQHF
>TRBV2|many
CASSLSGETAFF
>TRBV6-4|many
CASSEGDRGTRTF
>TRBV10-3|many
CAISESMGGDTGELFF
>TRBV5-1|many
CASSLANQETQYF
>TRBV6-2/TRBV6-3|.
CASSCGESSYEQYF
>TRBV7-8|.
CASSLHGANGANVF
>TRBV5-6|.
CASSLDRAGEQYF
>TRBV20-1|.
CSAWTGGSYGYTF
>TRBV5-1|many
CASSGTGTGNTIYF
>TRBV7-3|many
CASSLRGTYGYTF
>TRBV2|.
CASSSAGGATDTQYFF
>TRBV15|few
CATSRGGQGLFTQYF
>TRBV4-1|.
CGSRESALNWEETQYF
>TRBV2|.
CASSVDEWNTEAFF
>TRBV9|few
CASSQVGQGILNGYTF
>TRBV5-5|.
CASSLRRINYGYTF
>TRBV7-2|.
CASSIETGTEGYEQYF
>TRBV2|many
CASSDDRGHGYTF
>TRBV7-2|.
CASSFVRDTQYF
>TRBV6-4|.
CASSGGTGDWEQYF
>TRBV7-2|many
CASSLELAGGGETQYF
>TRBV20-1|many
CSAEIGGLEQYF
>TRBV20-1|.
CSASPSGGNSYQETQYF
>TRBV7-8|.
CASSFGTLQETQYF
>TRBV7-2|.
CASRIGTRIITFGF
>TRBV5-1|many
CASSLTGTGQNYGYTF
>TRBV7-3|.
CASSLWGGPLWEYYEQYF
>TRBV5-4|.
CASSLGTQTEAFF
>TRBV29-1|.
CSVDGDRDNAQYF
>TRBV2|few
CASSPQGQNSPLHF
>TRBV7-9|once
CASSSDSGTYNEHFF
>TRBV7-2|.
CASSLVPGPRHTGYTF
>TRBV5-4|.
CAGSRRDLVAETQYF
>TRBV5-4|.
CASSQTGGGAVTQYF
>TRBV9|.
CASSYATGYTEAFHF
>TRBV9|.
CASSVGGSYGYTF
>TRBV18|many
CASSPTSGGQETQYF
>TRBV20-1|many
CSARDPSSGNTIYF
>TRBV7-2|.
CASSSQGGGEYRYTF
>TRBV19|many
CASSITGATTYEQYF
>TRBV12-3/TRBV12-4|.
CASNSRGGLTEAFF
>TRBV20-1|.
CSARDRDVRDNYGYTF
>TRBV5-1|.
CASSLESSGAIDTQYF
>TRBV15|.
CASSSVAGGAQGKQFF
>TRBV19|few
CASSIPPPRRGATDTQYF
>TRBV19|.
CASSAVGGYEQYF
>TRBV12-3/TRBV12-4|few
CASSLGTYEQYF
>TRBV6-6|.
CASSYGGQGAPLHF
>TRBV10-2|few
CASSTDSYGYTF